The 27 T cell receptor beta chains reported below all come from one sample, sequenced in a study of beta chain features in type 1 diabetes. What was sequenced were expressed TCRB transcripts, since all of the isolated RNA had been reverse transcribed. The method was immunoSEQ multiplex PCR; TCRdb's version includes in-frame clones alone and lacks a portion of them. Of about 230,000 clones in the sample, about 9.3% were seen once. The sample was naive CD4+ T cells from blood. The origin of the receptors is a woman under 30 in good health.

The CDR3 reads CASRTSGRAGDTQYF. Here the CDR3 DNA reads TGTGCCAGCCGAACTAGCGGGAGGGCCGGGGATACGCAGTATTTT. The V and J genes are TRBV19 and TRBJ2-3; 13 bases map to TRBD2. The CDR3 has 15 amino acids. Germline-derived CDR1 and CDR2 are LNHDA and SQIVND (reference sequence). Trimming removed 9 bases from V and 6 bases from J; junction bases left unmatched: 9. The full variable domain, rest sourced from reference TRBV19 and TRBJ2-3, is DGGITQSPKYLFRKEGQNVTLSCEQNLNHDAMYWYRQDPGQGLRLIYYSQIVNDFQKGDIAEGYSVSREKKESFPLTVTSAQKNPTAFYLCASRTSGRAGDTQYFGPGTRLTVL.

This clone was counted a few times. This sequence joins TRBV19 and TRBJ2-5; no definite D call. CDR1 LNHDA and CDR2 SQIVND come from the germline V gene (reference sequence). The ends were cut back, 6 bases at V and 5 bases at J, with 13 bases in the middle. The CDR3 has 13 residues. The CDR3 DNA follows: TGTGCCAGTAGCGCCGGGTCCCCCGAGACCCAGTACTTC. Protein: CASSAGSPETQYF.

The gene calls are TRBV18 and TRBJ1-1, with D unresolved. This CDR3 is 14 amino acids long. Looked up from germline, CDR1 is KGHSH and CDR2 is LQKENI. Between the trimmed V and J ends, which lost 2 bases and 1 base, there was a span of 8 bases. This CDR3 is CASSPFAENTEAFF. In DNA, the CDR3 is TGTGCCAGCTCACCATTTGCGGAGAACACTGAAGCTTTCTTT.

The chain is built from TRBV7-9 and TRBJ1-3; no clear D. Germline CDR1 and CDR2: SEHNR and FQNEAQ (reference sequence). CDR3 length: 12 residues. The V and J ends lost 11 bases and 4 bases respectively, with 12 bases between them. The CDR3 coding sequence is TGTGCCGTCCACTCTTTGGGAAACACCATATATTTT. It encodes CAVHSLGNTIYF.

This clone was seen more than once but under ten times. The chain is built from TRBV6-6 and TRBJ2-1; possible D gene TRBD2, 6 bases. Germline V gene sequence: CDR1 MNHNY, CDR2 SVGAGI (reference sequence). With 4 bases removed from V and 8 bases from J, the gap between germline ends came to 21 bases. The CDR3 covers 16 residues. The CDR3 region is CASSFNAGSALDEQFF. CDR3 in DNA: TGTGCCAGCAGTTTCAATGCGGGATCCGCCCTCGATGAGCAGTTCTTC.

The sample holds many counts of this clone. This CDR3 is CASSLGGSRTDTQYF. The CDR3 DNA reads as TGTGCCAGCAGCTTAGGAGGTAGTCGCACAGATACGCAGTATTTT. The chain combines TRBV7-2 with TRBJ2-3; D gene ambiguous. This CDR3 is 15 amino acids long. Germline lookup yields CDR1 SGHTA and CDR2 FQGNSA. The ends were cut back, 1 base at V and 1 base at J, with 9 bases in the middle.

The DNA of the CDR3 is TGTGCCAGCATCGGCGGGCGAAACTACGAGCAGTACTTC. This translates into CASIGGRNYEQYF. The chain uses TRBV6-5 and TRBJ2-7, with D possibly matching TRBD2 (5 bases). This CDR3 has 13 amino acids. V gave up 7 bases and J gave up 3 bases, with 13 bases separating them. Germline values: CDR1 MNHEY, CDR2 SVGAGI.

This chain links TRBV11-2 with TRBJ1-4; 10 nucleotides line up with TRBD1. This CDR3 contains 14 residues. Germline assignment: CDR1 SGHAT and CDR2 FQNNGV. The V segment lost 4 bases and the J segment 9 bases; nucleotides outside the gene matches: 5. The CDR3 protein is CASSSPGQGQKLFF. In DNA, the CDR3 is TGTGCCAGCAGCTCGCCGGGACAGGGGCAAAAACTGTTTTTT.

The gene calls are TRBV6-1 and TRBJ1-5, with a tentative D call TRBD1 (6 bases). Trimming shortened V by 6 bases and J by 7 bases, and 13 bases separated the two germline ends. This CDR3 comprises 13 residues. From germline, CDR1 is MNHNS and CDR2 SASEGT. The CDR3 is CASRLDSSQPQHF. CDR3 coding DNA: TGTGCCAGCAGGCTGGACAGTTCCCAGCCCCAGCATTTT.

This clone was seen a handful of times. V is TRBV30 and J is TRBJ1-4, with 8 bases matching TRBD1. J gave up 3 bases and V 7 bases, and 4 bases lay outside the gene matches. The CDR3 extends over 13 amino acids. Germline values: CDR1 GTSNPN, CDR2 SVGIG (reference sequence). CDR3 protein: CASQGQANEKLFF. In nucleotides, the CDR3 is TGTGCCTCTCAGGGACAGGCTAATGAAAAACTGTTTTTT.

This clone has a handful of counts. CDR3 in DNA: TGCGCCAGCAGCAGACAGAGCTCCTATAATTCACCCCTCCACTTT. It codes for CASSRQSSYNSPLHF. This rearrangement joins TRBV5-1 to TRBJ1-6; D may be TRBD1 (5 bases). The CDR3 contains 15 residues. Germline values: CDR1 SGHRS, CDR2 YFSETQ. With 4 bases removed from V and 0 bases from J, the gap between germline ends came to 8 bases.

The chain uses TRBV30 and TRBJ1-2; a weak D match, TRBD1 (5 bases). The CDR3 length is 14 residues. Germline V lookup: CDR1 GTSNPN, CDR2 SVGIG (reference sequence). Between the trimmed V and J ends, which lost 8 bases and 5 bases, there was a span of 21 bases. Here the CDR3 DNA reads TGTGCCCTGTTGGACTCTTTGGGGGGTTATGGCTACACCTTC. The encoded protein is CALLDSLGGYGYTF.

This chain uses TRBV10-3 with TRBJ1-2; 9 bases are a match to TRBD1. Trimming at V came to 11 bases and at J to 0 bases, leaving 7 bases not matched to a gene. This CDR3 has 14 residues. Germline V lookup: CDR1 ENHRY, CDR2 SYGVKD. CDR3 DNA sequence: TGTGCCCTGGGACGACAGGGGGCTAACTATGGCTACACCTTC. It specifies CALGRQGANYGYTF.

This clone showed up just a few times. The gene calls are TRBV30 and TRBJ1-2; no reliable D call. V was trimmed by 1 base and J by 8 bases, leaving 14 bases between them. The CDR3 extends over 13 amino acids. Germline-derived CDR1 and CDR2 are GTSNPN and SVGIG (reference sequence). This CDR3 is CAWSAPGSIGYTF. The CDR3 nucleotides are TGTGCCTGGAGTGCCCCGGGTAGTATCGGCTACACCTTC.

This chain joins TRBV6-5 and TRBJ2-2; tentatively, D is TRBD1 (7 bases). The CDR3 totals 15 residues. Germline CDR1 is MNHEY and CDR2 is SVGAGI. Trimming cost V 4 bases and J 0 bases, with 9 bases left between them. Here the CDR3 reads CASSFRGANTGELFF. DNA of the CDR3: TGTGCCAGCAGTTTCAGGGGGGCGAACACCGGGGAGCTGTTTTTT.

This clone came up a few times. The gene calls are TRBV5-1 and TRBJ2-3; D remains unclear. V lost 4 bases to trimming and J lost 0 bases, with 15 bases between them. Germline V CDR1 and CDR2: SGHRS, YFSETQ. The CDR3 extends over 16 amino acids. CDR3 coding DNA: TGCGCCAGCAGCCCAAAACGTGGTACAAGCACAGATACGCAGTATTTT. Translated: CASSPKRGTSTDTQYF. Looking up the rest from reference TRBV5-1 and TRBJ2-3 gives the full variable domain: KAGVTQTPRYLIKTRGQQVTLSCSPISGHRSVSWYQQTPGQGLQFLFEYFSETQRNKGNFPGRFSGRQFSNSRSEMNVSTLELGDSALYLCASSPKRGTSTDTQYFGPGTRLTVL.

The chain employs TRBV9 and TRBJ1-1; possible D gene TRBD1, 6 bases. Deletions cut 3 bases from V and 2 bases from J, with 8 bases between. Germline V gene lookup returns CDR1 SGDLS and CDR2 YYNGEE. The CDR3 has 13 residues. CDR3 sequence (DNA): TGTGCCAGCAGCGAGGGACAAAACACTGAAGCTTTCTTT. It codes for CASSEGQNTEAFF.

This clone has only a few counts. V gene TRBV15 combines with J gene TRBJ2-5, with 15 bases fitting TRBD2. V lost 5 bases to trimming and J lost 3 bases; unmatched junction nucleotides: 4. The CDR3 has 16 amino acids. Germline assignment: CDR1 LNHNV and CDR2 YYDKDF (reference sequence). CDR3 sequence (DNA): TGTGCCACCAGCTCCTGGACTAGCGGGGGGGAAGAGACCCAGTACTTC. Its protein is CATSSWTSGGEETQYF.

The gene calls are TRBV5-1 and TRBJ2-1; D possibly corresponds to TRBD1 (6 bases). The V end was cut by 0 bases, the J end by 13 bases, with 11 bases between. Per the germline V gene, CDR1 is SGHRS and CDR2 is YFSETQ. This CDR3 region has 12 residues. CDR3 DNA: TGCGCCAGCAGCTTGGAGGGGGTCCCACAGTTCTTC. Translating gives CASSLEGVPQFF.

This clone was counted between two and nine times. The V gene is TRBV5-1, the J gene TRBJ1-1; the match to TRBD1 covers 8 bases. Germline CDR1 SGHRS, CDR2 YFSETQ. V shed 7 bases and J 0 bases; nucleotides not matched to a gene: 14. The CDR3 is 17 amino acids. This CDR3 is CASAGGTGTFMNTEAFF. DNA of the CDR3: TGCGCCAGCGCCGGAGGGACAGGAACGTTCATGAACACTGAAGCTTTCTTT.

This clone appeared a few times. CDR3 region: CASSLETGGYTF. DNA for the CDR3: TGTGCCAGCAGCTTGGAAACGGGTGGCTACACCTTC. The chain links TRBV5-5 to TRBJ1-2; D unresolved. Trimming pared 0 bases from V and 7 bases from J, leaving 7 bases between. Looked up from germline, CDR1 is SGHKS and CDR2 is YYEKEE (reference sequence). This CDR3 contains 12 residues.

This clone was recorded many times. The rearrangement links TRBV4-2 to TRBJ2-5; a weak D match, TRBD1 (5 bases). This CDR3 is 15 amino acids long. Trimming pared 1 base from V and 1 base from J, leaving 10 bases between. Germline V lookup: CDR1 LGHNA, CDR2 YNFKEQ. The CDR3 sequence: CASSQAQGFQETQYF. As DNA, the CDR3 is TGTGCCAGCAGCCAAGCCCAGGGCTTCCAAGAGACCCAGTACTTC.

This clone has just a few counts. The rearrangement links TRBV29-1 to TRBJ2-1; 9 bases match TRBD2. Germline lookup yields CDR1 SQVTM and CDR2 ANQGSEA. The V gene end was trimmed by 4 bases and the J gene end by 1 base; junction bases not matched to a gene: 8. The CDR3 covers 16 residues. The CDR3 DNA reads as TGCAGCGTTGGAGAAGTTAGCGGGAGTTCCTACAATGAGCAGTTCTTC. The encoded protein is CSVGEVSGSSYNEQFF.

The rearrangement links TRBV6-5 to TRBJ2-7; TRBD1 matches 9 bases. Germline V lookup: CDR1 MNHEY, CDR2 SVGAGI. This CDR3 is 15 amino acids long. V shed 6 bases and J 2 bases; nucleotides not matched to a gene: 8. The CDR3 region is CASRSGQGITYEQYF. CDR3 bases: TGTGCCAGCAGGTCGGGACAGGGAATAACCTACGAGCAGTACTTC.

This clone appeared a few times. V gene TRBV10-3 combines with J gene TRBJ1-5; D is unresolved. The germline gives CDR1 ENHRY, CDR2 SYGVKD. This CDR3 has 13 residues. CDR3 sequence (DNA): TGTGCTACCGGGAATTATAGCAATCAGCCCCAGCATTTT. Its translation is CATGNYSNQPQHF.

The chain uses TRBV6-6 and TRBJ2-7; D remains ambiguous. Germline assignment: CDR1 MNHNY and CDR2 SVGAGI (reference sequence). This CDR3 contains 15 residues. V shed 1 base and J shed 2 bases, with 12 bases lying between them. The CDR3 DNA follows: TGTGCCAGCAGTTACTATCGTGGGCAGACCTACGAGCAGTACTTC. This translates into CASSYYRGQTYEQYF.

This clone was recorded a few times. The J gene is TRBJ2-3, the V gene TRBV28; D remains unclear. The CDR3 loop spans 14 amino acids. From germline, CDR1 is MDHEN and CDR2 SYDVKM. Trimming cost V 5 bases and J 2 bases, with 11 bases left between them. As DNA, the CDR3 is TGTGCCAGCAGTCCCGATGGCCTCACAGATACGCAGTATTTT. This sequence encodes CASSPDGLTDTQYF. Supplemented by reference TRBV28 and TRBJ2-3, the full variable domain reads DVKVTQSSRYLVKRTGEKVFLECVQDMDHENMFWYRQDPGLGLRLIYFSYDVKMKEKGDIPEGYSVSREKKERFSLILESASTNQTSMYLCASSPDGLTDTQYFGPGTRLTVL.